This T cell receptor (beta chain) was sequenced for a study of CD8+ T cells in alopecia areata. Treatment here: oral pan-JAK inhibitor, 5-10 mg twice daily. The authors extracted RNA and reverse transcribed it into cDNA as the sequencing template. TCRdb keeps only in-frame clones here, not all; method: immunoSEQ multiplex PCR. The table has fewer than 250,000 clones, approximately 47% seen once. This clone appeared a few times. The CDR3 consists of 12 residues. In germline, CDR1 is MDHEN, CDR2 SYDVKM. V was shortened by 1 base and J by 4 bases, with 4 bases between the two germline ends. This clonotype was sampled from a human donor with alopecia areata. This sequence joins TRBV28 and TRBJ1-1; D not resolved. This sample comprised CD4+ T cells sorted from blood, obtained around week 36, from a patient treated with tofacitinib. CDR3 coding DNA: TGTGCCAGCAGTTTATTGGCCACTGAAGCTTTCTTT. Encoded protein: CASSLLATEAFF.